These 25 T cell receptor beta chains were all obtained from the same sample, sequenced in a study of beta chain features in type 1 diabetes. Study results and limitations: Among all four CD4+ subsets, Type 1 diabetes patients had TCRB CDR3s that were moderately but significantly shorter.

These receptors are not linked to any known antigen. Reverse transcribing all isolated RNA meant expressed TCRB transcripts were sequenced. Measured with immunoSEQ multiplex PCR; TCRdb has only the in-frame clones, and not every one. The repertoire includes 200,000 to 300,000 clones, approximately 11% of them detected once, and over 0.015% sits in the top ten. Sequenced material: naive CD4+ T cells from blood. The receptors here all came from a man aged 25 to 40 with type 1 diabetes.

This clone turned up a few times. The chain carries TRBV29-1 and TRBJ2-5, with TRBD1 matching over 7 bases. V dropped 5 bases and J dropped 0; count of bases not matched to a gene: 6. Germline V gene sequence: CDR1 SQVTM, CDR2 ANQGSEA. The CDR3 consists of 14 residues. DNA of the CDR3: TGCAGCGTTTCCGGGACAGTGTACCAAGAGACCCAGTACTTC. It specifies CSVSGTVYQETQYF.

This clone was picked up a small number of times. The sample contains more than one DNA sequence encoding this CDR3. This rearrangement joins TRBV28 to TRBJ1-5; D gene unclear. Germline V CDR1 and CDR2: MDHEN, SYDVKM. V dropped 5 bases and J dropped 0 bases, with 5 bases sitting between them. CDR3 length: 13 residues. CDR3 sequence reads: CASSLSSNQPQHF. CDR3 sequence (DNA): TGTGCCAGCAGTCTTTCTAGCAATCAGCCCCAGCATTTT.

The V call is TRBV30, the J call TRBJ2-7; D uncertain. The CDR3 covers 11 residues. The germline V gene encodes CDR1 GTSNPN and CDR2 SVGIG (reference sequence). The V end lost 0 bases, the J end lost 6 bases, and 6 bases lay between the germline ends. The CDR3: CAWSVAGEQYF. The CDR3 DNA follows: TGTGCCTGGAGTGTGGCAGGCGAGCAGTACTTC.

The gene calls are TRBV10-1 and TRBJ2-2, with 7 bases identical to TRBD1. The V gene end was trimmed by 5 bases and the J gene end by 4 bases; junction bases not matched to a gene: 7. The CDR3 is made up of 15 amino acids. Germline CDR1 is WNHNN and CDR2 is SYGVQD (reference sequence). The CDR3 region is CASSPDRRTTGELFF. The CDR3 region has the DNA TGCGCCAGCAGTCCGGACAGGAGGACCACCGGGGAGCTGTTTTTT.

The chain uses TRBV30 and TRBJ2-3; possible D gene TRBD1, 5 bases. The ends were cut back, 0 bases at V and 4 bases at J, with 5 bases in the middle. CDR3 length: 12 residues. Germline V gene sequence: CDR1 GTSNPN, CDR2 SVGIG (reference sequence). The CDR3 reads CAWSVQADTQYF. For the CDR3, the DNA is TGTGCCTGGAGTGTACAGGCAGATACGCAGTATTTT.

The CDR3 loop reads CASGQNNQPQHF. CDR3 nucleotides: TGTGCCTCGGGACAAAACAATCAGCCCCAGCATTTT. This rearrangement joins TRBV28 to TRBJ1-5; TRBD1 might be the D (6 bases). The germline gives CDR1 MDHEN, CDR2 SYDVKM. V was clipped by 11 bases and J by 3 bases, with 11 bases between them. This CDR3 contains 12 residues.

This clone was recorded a few times. V is TRBV9 and J is TRBJ2-1; D perhaps matches TRBD2 (7 bases). Germline V lookup: CDR1 SGDLS, CDR2 YYNGEE. V shed 4 bases and J shed 7 bases, with 15 bases lying between them. CDR3 length: 14 amino acids. CDR3 protein: CASSQGGGFNEQFF. In nucleotides, the CDR3 is TGTGCCAGCAGCCAAGGGGGGGGATTTAATGAGCAGTTCTTC.

The table lists this clone with a few counts. The chain combines TRBV7-2 with TRBJ2-5, with a tentative D call TRBD1 (5 bases). This CDR3 is 15 amino acids long. Per the germline V gene, CDR1 is SGHTA and CDR2 is FQGNSA. Deletions cut 5 bases from V and 4 bases from J, with 17 bases between. DNA for the CDR3: TGTGCCAGCAGCCCTAAGCCTGCCAGGGCAGAGACCCAGTACTTC. Translated: CASSPKPARAETQYF.

This clone was observed a handful of times. The chain links TRBV7-2 to TRBJ2-3; 8 positions match TRBD2. CDR3 length: 16 amino acids. The V and J ends lost 6 bases and 2 bases, in that order; junction bases with no gene match: 10. Germline-derived CDR1 and CDR2 are SGHTA and FQGNSA. CDR3 sequence: CASSPVRGGDTDTQYF. The CDR3 DNA reads as TGTGCCAGCAGTCCCGTCCGGGGGGGGGACACAGATACGCAGTATTTT.

This clone occurred a few times. This rearrangement joins TRBV5-6 to TRBJ2-2, with 8 bases that match TRBD2. The CDR3 extends over 17 amino acids. V shed 4 bases and J 3 bases; nucleotides not matched to a gene: 11. Germline CDR1 and CDR2: SGHDT and YYEEEE. The CDR3 here is CASSHVLGGGYTGELFF. CDR3 coding DNA: TGTGCCAGCAGCCACGTCCTCGGGGGGGGCTACACCGGGGAGCTGTTTTTT.

The rearrangement uses TRBV5-6 and TRBJ1-6, with D uncertain. CDR3 size: 12 residues. Trimming took off 6 bases at V and 10 bases at J, with 11 bases between the two ends. Germline V gives CDR1 SGHDT, CDR2 YYEEEE. The CDR3 sequence: CASNVERSPLHF. DNA of the CDR3: TGTGCCAGCAACGTTGAGCGGTCACCCCTCCACTTT.

This clone was observed a handful of times. The CDR3 reads CASSVDQGLYNEQFF. In nucleotides, the CDR3 is TGTGCCAGCAGCGTAGATCAGGGACTCTACAATGAGCAGTTCTTC. The gene calls are TRBV9 and TRBJ2-1, with D possibly TRBD2 on 6 matching bases. Germline V gene sequence: CDR1 SGDLS, CDR2 YYNGEE. V was trimmed by 0 bases and J by 3 bases, leaving 10 bases between them. The CDR3 covers 15 residues.

The CDR3 DNA follows: TGCAGCGCCCGGGACAGGGGAAACGAGCAGTACTTC. Translated: CSARDRGNEQYF. The rearrangement uses TRBV29-1 and TRBJ2-7; TRBD1 matches 10 bases. CDR1 and CDR2 (germline): SQVTM, ANQGSEA. The CDR3 totals 12 residues. The V gene end was trimmed by 7 bases and the J gene end by 5 bases; junction bases not matched to a gene: 5.

This clone was counted a few times. The chain couples TRBV9 to TRBJ1-2; 9 bases agree with TRBD1. Trimming took 5 bases from V and 2 from J; bases not matched to a gene: 7. CDR3 length equals 15 residues. From germline, CDR1 is SGDLS and CDR2 YYNGEE. CDR3: CASRRTGGANYGYTF. The CDR3 coding sequence is TGTGCCAGCAGGCGTACAGGGGGCGCGAACTATGGCTACACCTTC.

The V and J genes are TRBV29-1 and TRBJ1-5; D is unclear. Trimming shortened V by 6 bases and J by 2 bases, and 11 bases separated the two germline ends. Germline-derived CDR1 and CDR2 are SQVTM and ANQGSEA. This CDR3 is 13 amino acids long. CDR3: CSVLSGGNQPQHF. The CDR3 bases are TGCAGCGTCTTATCCGGGGGCAATCAGCCCCAGCATTTT. The full variable domain, its missing parts supplied by reference TRBV29-1 and TRBJ1-5, is SAVISQKPSRDICQRGTSLTIQCQVDSQVTMMFWYRQQPGQSLTLIATANQGSEATYESGFVIDKFPISRPNLTFSTLTVSNMSPEDSSIYLCSVLSGGNQPQHFGDGTRLSIL.

The chain employs TRBV7-9 and TRBJ1-1; a possible D gene is TRBD1 (5 bases). The ends were cut back, 5 bases at V and 7 bases at J, with 14 bases in the middle. Germline V gene lookup returns CDR1 SEHNR and CDR2 FQNEAQ (reference sequence). CDR3 length: 13 amino acids. The chain's CDR3 is CASSPLGADEAFF. The CDR3 nucleotides are TGTGCCAGCAGCCCCCTAGGGGCGGATGAAGCTTTCTTT.

In this sample, this clone turned up a few times. The chain uses TRBV18 and TRBJ2-1, with TRBD1 matching over 7 bases. The CDR3 extends over 17 amino acids. V lost 6 bases and J lost 7; bases outside the gene matches: 18. Germline V gene sequence: CDR1 KGHSH, CDR2 LQKENI. CDR3 region: CASSHTGTARTLNEQFF. As DNA, the CDR3 is TGTGCCAGCTCCCACACTGGGACAGCCCGGACCCTGAATGAGCAGTTCTTC.

The chain couples TRBV7-9 to TRBJ2-2; 12 nucleotides line up with TRBD2. The junction had 3 bases not matched to a gene; V was cut back by 4 bases and J by 6 bases. This CDR3 has 15 residues. Germline-derived CDR1 and CDR2 are SEHNR and FQNEAQ (reference sequence). The CDR3 reads CASSSTSGGPGELFF. DNA of the CDR3: TGTGCCAGCAGCTCGACTAGCGGGGGACCCGGGGAGCTGTTTTTT.

This clone was counted only a few times. J is TRBJ2-7 and V is TRBV28; D is perhaps TRBD1 (5 bases). There are 13 residues in the CDR3. CDR1 is MDHEN and CDR2 is SYDVKM in the germline V gene. Trimming shortened V by 3 bases and J by 1 base, and 7 bases separated the two germline ends. The CDR3 DNA reads as TGTGCCAGCAGTTTGGACATTTCCTACGAGCAGTACTTC. Translation: CASSLDISYEQYF.

The J gene is TRBJ2-1, the V gene TRBV9; D not resolved. Between the trimmed V and J ends, which lost 4 bases and 0 bases, there was a span of 8 bases. This CDR3 has 14 amino acids. The germline CDR1 and CDR2 sequences are SGDLS and YYNGEE. The CDR3 bases are TGTGCCAGCAGCATTGCGAGCTCCTACAATGAGCAGTTCTTC. Its protein is CASSIASSYNEQFF. Complete variable domain (other parts from reference TRBV9 and TRBJ2-1): DSGVTQTPKHLITATGQRVTLRCSPRSGDLSVYWYQQSLDQGLQFLIQYYNGEERAKGNILERFSAQQFPDLHSELNLSSLELGDSALYFCASSIASSYNEQFFGPGTRLTVL.

The chain recombines TRBV28 with TRBJ2-3; 8 bases are a match to TRBD1. Germline trimming cut 5 bases from V and 4 bases from J; bases unmatched to any gene: 5. Germline V CDR1 and CDR2: MDHEN, SYDVKM. The length of the CDR3 is 14 residues. The CDR3 DNA sequence: TGTGCCAGCAGTCAGGGGGCGGAGCCAGATACGCAGTATTTT. It yields the protein CASSQGAEPDTQYF.

There are a few counts of this clone. This rearrangement joins TRBV9 to TRBJ1-1; 9 bases are shared with TRBD1. This CDR3 spans 15 amino acids. Germline loops: CDR1 SGDLS, CDR2 YYNGEE. J lost 5 bases, V lost 3 bases, and 8 bases had no gene match. The CDR3 DNA reads as TGTGCCAGCAGCGAGGGACAGGGACATCAAACTGAAGCTTTCTTT. This gives the protein CASSEGQGHQTEAFF. Full variable domain (remainder filled in from reference TRBV9 and TRBJ1-1): DSGVTQTPKHLITATGQRVTLRCSPRSGDLSVYWYQQSLDQGLQFLIQYYNGEERAKGNILERFSAQQFPDLHSELNLSSLELGDSALYFCASSEGQGHQTEAFFGQGTRLTVV.

This chain connects TRBV9 to TRBJ2-5; D may be TRBD1 (5 bases). V lost 2 bases, J lost 5 bases, and 13 bases lay in between. The V gene's germline CDR1 is SGDLS and CDR2 YYNGEE. The CDR3 is 14 amino acids. CDR3 loop: CASSVGHSAETQYF. For the CDR3, the DNA is TGTGCCAGCAGCGTGGGGCACTCGGCCGAGACCCAGTACTTC.

CDR3 DNA sequence: TGCGCCAGCAGCTTCATACGACTAGCGATGGAGACCCAGTACTTC. It encodes CASSFIRLAMETQYF. This sequence joins TRBV5-1 and TRBJ2-5; 8 bases agree with TRBD2. Germline V gene sequence: CDR1 SGHRS, CDR2 YFSETQ. The CDR3 sequence is 15 residues long. V lost 2 bases, J lost 5 bases, and 8 bases stayed unmatched.

The table lists this clone with a few counts. The CDR3 region is CAWSVQGIQYF. For the CDR3, the DNA is TGTGCCTGGAGTGTACAGGGCATTCAGTACTTC. The chain combines TRBV30 with TRBJ2-4; D is perhaps TRBD1 (6 bases). The CDR3 is made up of 11 amino acids. Germline V gives CDR1 GTSNPN, CDR2 SVGIG (reference sequence). Trimming removed 0 bases from V and 9 bases from J, with 6 bases in between.